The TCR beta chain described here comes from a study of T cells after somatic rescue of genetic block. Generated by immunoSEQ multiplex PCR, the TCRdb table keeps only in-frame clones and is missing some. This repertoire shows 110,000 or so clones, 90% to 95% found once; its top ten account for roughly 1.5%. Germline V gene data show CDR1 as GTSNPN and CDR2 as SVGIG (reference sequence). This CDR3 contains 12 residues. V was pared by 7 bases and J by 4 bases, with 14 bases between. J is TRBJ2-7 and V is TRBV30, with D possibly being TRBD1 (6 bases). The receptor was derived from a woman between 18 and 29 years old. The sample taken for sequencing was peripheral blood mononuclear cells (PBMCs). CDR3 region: CALGRGFYEQYF. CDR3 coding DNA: TGTGCCTTGGGCAGGGGCTTTTACGAGCAGTACTTC.